The clone carrying this T cell receptor beta chain was observed many times. Its target is not known. The entry originates in a study of T cells after yellow fever vaccination. Study-level results: A secondary response was less intense yet reached its peak sooner, at day 5 versus 15. Most clones from primary vaccination resurfaced after the booster (about 95% CD4, over 75% CD8).

The ends were cut back, 1 base at V and 9 bases at J, with 4 bases in the middle. Germline lookup yields CDR1 MDHEN and CDR2 SYDVKM. The CDR3 is 11 amino acids. Conversion of TCR transcripts into cDNA relied on 5'RACE template switching, which added a universal primer site and UMIs. TCRdb called the 5' RACE reads again in MiXCR, with one record for every CDR3 protein. The sample includes 310,000 or so distinct CDR3 sequences, approximately 3.9% of them seen just once. This TCR derives from a man younger than 35 who received the YFV17D yellow fever vaccine. The source material was PBMCs, sampled on the day of the yellow fever booster vaccination. The chain links TRBV28 to TRBJ2-1; no reliable D call. The CDR3 reads CASSLLGEQFF. For the CDR3, the DNA is TGTGCCAGCAGTTTATTGGGTGAGCAGTTCTTC.